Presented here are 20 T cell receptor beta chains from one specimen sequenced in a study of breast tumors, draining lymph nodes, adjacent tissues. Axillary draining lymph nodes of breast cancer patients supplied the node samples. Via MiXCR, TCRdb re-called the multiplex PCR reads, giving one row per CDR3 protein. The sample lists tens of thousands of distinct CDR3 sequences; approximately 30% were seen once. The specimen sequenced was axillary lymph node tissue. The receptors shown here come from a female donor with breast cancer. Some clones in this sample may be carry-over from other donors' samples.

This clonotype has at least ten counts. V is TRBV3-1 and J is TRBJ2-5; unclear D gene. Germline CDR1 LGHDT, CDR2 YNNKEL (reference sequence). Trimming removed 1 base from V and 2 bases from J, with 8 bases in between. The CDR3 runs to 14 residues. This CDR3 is CASSQGTIQETQYF. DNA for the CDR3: TGTGCCAGCAGCCAAGGCACTATTCAAGAGACCCAGTACTTC.

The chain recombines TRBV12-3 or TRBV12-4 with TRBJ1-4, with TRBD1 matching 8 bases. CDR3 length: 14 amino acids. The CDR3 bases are TGTGCTAGTAGTCGGACAGGGAGAGGGGAAAAACTGTTTTTT. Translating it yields CASSRTGRGEKLFF.

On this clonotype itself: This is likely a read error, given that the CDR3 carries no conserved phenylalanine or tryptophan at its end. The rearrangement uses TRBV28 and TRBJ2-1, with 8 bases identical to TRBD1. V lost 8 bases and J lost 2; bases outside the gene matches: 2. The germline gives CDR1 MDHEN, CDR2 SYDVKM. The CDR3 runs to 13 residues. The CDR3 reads CASSTGAYNEQFL. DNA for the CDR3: TGTGCCAGCTCGACAGGGGCCTACAATGAGCAGTTCCTC.

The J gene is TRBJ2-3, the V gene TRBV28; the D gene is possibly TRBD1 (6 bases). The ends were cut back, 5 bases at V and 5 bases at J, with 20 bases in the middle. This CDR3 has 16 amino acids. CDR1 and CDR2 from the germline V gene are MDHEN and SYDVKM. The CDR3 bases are TGTGCCAGCAGTAAACTACGGGACATCGGATTAGATACGCAGTATTTT. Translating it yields CASSKLRDIGLDTQYF.

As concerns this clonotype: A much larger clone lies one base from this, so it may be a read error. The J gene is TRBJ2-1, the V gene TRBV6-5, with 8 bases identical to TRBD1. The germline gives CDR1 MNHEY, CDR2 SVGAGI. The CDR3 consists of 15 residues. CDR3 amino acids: CASSPDRGDFNVQFF. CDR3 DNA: TGTGCCAGCAGCCCCGACAGGGGCGATTTCAATGTGCAGTTCTTC.

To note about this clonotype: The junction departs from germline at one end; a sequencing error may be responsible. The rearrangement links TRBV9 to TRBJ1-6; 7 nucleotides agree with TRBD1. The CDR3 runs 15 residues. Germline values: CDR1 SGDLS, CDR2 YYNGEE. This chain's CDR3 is CATSRGTVPNQPLHF. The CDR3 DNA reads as TGTGCCACCAGCAGAGGGACAGTTCCTAATCAGCCCCTCCACTTT.

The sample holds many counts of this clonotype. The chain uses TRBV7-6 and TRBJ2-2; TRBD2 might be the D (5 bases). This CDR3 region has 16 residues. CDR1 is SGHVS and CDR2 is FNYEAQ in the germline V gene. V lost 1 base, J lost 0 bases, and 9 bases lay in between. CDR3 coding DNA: TGTGCCAGCAGCTTAGAAGCGGTTACGAACACCGGGGAGCTGTTTTTT. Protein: CASSLEAVTNTGELFF.

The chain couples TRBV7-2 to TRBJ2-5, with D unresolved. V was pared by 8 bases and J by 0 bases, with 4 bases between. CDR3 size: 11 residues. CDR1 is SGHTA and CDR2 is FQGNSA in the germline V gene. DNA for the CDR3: TGTGCCAGCCCCCACCAAGAGACCCAGTACTTC. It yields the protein CASPHQETQYF.

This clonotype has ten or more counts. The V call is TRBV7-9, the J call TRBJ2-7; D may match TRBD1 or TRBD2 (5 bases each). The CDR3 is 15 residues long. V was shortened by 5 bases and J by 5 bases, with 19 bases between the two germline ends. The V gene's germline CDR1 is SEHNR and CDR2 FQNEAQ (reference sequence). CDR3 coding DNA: TGTGCCAGCAGCCAAGGAACCGGGGCGACTGACGAGCAGTACTTC. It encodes CASSQGTGATDEQYF. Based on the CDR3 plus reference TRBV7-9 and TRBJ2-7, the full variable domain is DTGVSQNPRHKITKRGQNVTFRCDPISEHNRLYWYRQTLGQGPEFLTYFQNEAQLEKSRLLSDRFSAERPKGSFSTLEIQRTEQGDSAMYLCASSQGTGATDEQYFGPGTRLTVT.

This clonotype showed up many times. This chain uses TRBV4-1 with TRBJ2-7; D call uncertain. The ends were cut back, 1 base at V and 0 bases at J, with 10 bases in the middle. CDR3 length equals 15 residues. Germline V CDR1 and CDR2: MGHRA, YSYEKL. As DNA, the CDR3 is TGCGCCAGCAGCCAAGCCCAGCGTAGCTCCTACGAGCAGTACTTC. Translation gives CASSQAQRSSYEQYF.

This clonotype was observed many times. The chain's CDR3 is CAYAGRLNQPQHF. The CDR3 DNA is TGTGCCTACGCGGGACGCCTCAATCAGCCCCAGCATTTT. The chain uses TRBV30 and TRBJ1-5; D is perhaps TRBD1 (5 bases). Between the trimmed V and J ends, which lost 7 bases and 3 bases, there was a span of 13 bases. The CDR3 is 13 amino acids. CDR1 is GTSNPN, CDR2 SVGIG, per germline (reference sequence).

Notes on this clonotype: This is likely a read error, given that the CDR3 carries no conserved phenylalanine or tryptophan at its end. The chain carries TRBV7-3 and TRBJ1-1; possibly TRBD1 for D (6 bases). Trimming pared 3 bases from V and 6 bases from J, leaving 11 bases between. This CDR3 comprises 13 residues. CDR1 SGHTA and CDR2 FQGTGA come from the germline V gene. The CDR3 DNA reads TGTGCCAGCAGCTTCTCTAGGGGGGCTGAAGCTTTCCTT. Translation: CASSFSRGAEAFL.

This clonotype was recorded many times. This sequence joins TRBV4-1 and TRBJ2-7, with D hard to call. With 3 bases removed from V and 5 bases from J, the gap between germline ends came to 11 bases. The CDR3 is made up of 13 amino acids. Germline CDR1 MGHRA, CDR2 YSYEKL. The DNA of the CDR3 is TGCGCCAGCAGCCATGGACCGGGCCACGAGCAGTACTTC. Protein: CASSHGPGHEQYF.

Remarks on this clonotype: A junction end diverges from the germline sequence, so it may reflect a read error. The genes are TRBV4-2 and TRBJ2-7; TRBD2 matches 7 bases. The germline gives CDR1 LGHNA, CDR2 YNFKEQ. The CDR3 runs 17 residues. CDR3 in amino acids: CASSQVYQGGSPYEQCF. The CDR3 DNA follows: TGTGCCAGCAGCCAAGTGTATCAAGGCGGGAGCCCCTACGAGCAGTGCTTC.

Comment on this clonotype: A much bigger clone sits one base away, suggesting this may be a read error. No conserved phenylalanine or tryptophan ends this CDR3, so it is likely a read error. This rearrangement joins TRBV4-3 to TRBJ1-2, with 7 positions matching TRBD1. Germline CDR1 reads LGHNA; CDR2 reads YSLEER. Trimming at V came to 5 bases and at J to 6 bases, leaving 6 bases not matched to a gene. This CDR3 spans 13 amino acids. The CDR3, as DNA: TGCGCCAGCAGCGGCAGGGGGTCTAATGGCTACACCTCC. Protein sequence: CASSGRGSNGYTS.

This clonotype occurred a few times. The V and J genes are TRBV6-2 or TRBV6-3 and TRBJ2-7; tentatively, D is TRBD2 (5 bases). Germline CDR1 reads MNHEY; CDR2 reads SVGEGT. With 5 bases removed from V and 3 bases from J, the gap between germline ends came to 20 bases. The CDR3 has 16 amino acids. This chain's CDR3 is CASSQPRSAADYEQYF. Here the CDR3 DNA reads TGTGCCAGCAGTCAACCCCGTTCGGCAGCGGACTACGAGCAGTACTTC.

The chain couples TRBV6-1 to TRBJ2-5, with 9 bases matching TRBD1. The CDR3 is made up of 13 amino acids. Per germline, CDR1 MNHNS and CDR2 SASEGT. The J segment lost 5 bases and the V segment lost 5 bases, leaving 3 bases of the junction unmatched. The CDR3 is CASSPDRGETQYF. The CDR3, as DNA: TGTGCCAGCAGTCCAGACAGGGGGGAGACCCAGTACTTC.

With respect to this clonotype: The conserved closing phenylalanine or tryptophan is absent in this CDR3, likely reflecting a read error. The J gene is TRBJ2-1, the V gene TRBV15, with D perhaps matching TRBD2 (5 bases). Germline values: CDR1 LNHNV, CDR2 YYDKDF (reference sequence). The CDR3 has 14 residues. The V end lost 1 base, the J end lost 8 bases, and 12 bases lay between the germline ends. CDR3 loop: CATSRGGQVDEQFS. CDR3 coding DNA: TGTGCCACCAGCAGAGGAGGGCAGGTCGATGAGCAGTTCTCC.

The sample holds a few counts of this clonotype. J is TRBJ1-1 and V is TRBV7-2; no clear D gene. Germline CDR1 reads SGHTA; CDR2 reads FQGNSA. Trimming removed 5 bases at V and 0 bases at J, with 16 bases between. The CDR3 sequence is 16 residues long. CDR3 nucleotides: TGTGCCAGCAGCCCCCCTCAAGGAGCCATGAACACTGAAGCTTTCTTT. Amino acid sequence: CASSPPQGAMNTEAFF. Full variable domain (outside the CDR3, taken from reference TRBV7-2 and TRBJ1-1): GAGVSQSPSNKVTEKGKDVELRCDPISGHTALYWYRQSLGQGLEFLIYFQGNSAPDKSGLPSDRFSAERTGGSVSTLTIQRTQQEDSAVYLCASSPPQGAMNTEAFFGQGTRLTVV.

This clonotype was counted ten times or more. This CDR3 is CSASRTNYNEQFF. The CDR3 DNA reads TGCAGTGCTAGTCGCACAAATTACAATGAGCAGTTCTTC. The V gene is TRBV20-1, the J gene TRBJ2-1; D is uncertain. V was pared by 3 bases and J by 4 bases, with 10 bases between. Per the germline V gene, CDR1 is DFQATT and CDR2 is SNEGSKA (reference sequence). The CDR3 has 13 amino acids.